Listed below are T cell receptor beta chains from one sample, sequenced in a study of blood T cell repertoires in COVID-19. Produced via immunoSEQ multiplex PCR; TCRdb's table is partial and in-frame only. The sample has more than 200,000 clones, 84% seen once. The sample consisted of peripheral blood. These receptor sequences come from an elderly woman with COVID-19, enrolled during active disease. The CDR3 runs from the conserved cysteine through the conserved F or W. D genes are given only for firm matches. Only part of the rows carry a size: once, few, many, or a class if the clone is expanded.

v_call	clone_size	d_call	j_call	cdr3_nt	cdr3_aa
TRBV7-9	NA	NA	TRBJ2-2	TGTGCCAGCAGCCCCCAAATCACCGGGGAGCTGTTTTTT	CASSPQITGELFF
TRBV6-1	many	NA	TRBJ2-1	TGTGCCAGCAGTGAAGCGGCGGGACAGCCTTACAATGAGCAGTTCTTC	CASSEAAGQPYNEQFF
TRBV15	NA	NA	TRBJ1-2	TGTGCCACCAGCAGAGATAGGGGACTATATGGCTACACCTTC	CATSRDRGLYGYTF
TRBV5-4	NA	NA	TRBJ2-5	TGTGCCAGCAGCTTGGATCCAGGGCAAGAGACCCAGTACTTC	CASSLDPGQETQYF
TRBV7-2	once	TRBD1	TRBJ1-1	TGTGCCAGCAGCTTACAGGGGGGAAGAACTGAAGCTTTCTTT	CASSLQGGRTEAFF
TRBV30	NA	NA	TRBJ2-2	TGTGCCTGGAGTTCTAGGGGCCTGAACACCGGGGAGCTGTTTTTT	CAWSSRGLNTGELFF
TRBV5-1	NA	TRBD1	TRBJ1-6	TGCGCCAGCAGCTTGGGGACAGGGGATAATTCACCCCTCCACTTT	CASSLGTGDNSPLHF
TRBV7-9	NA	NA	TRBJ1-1	TGTGCCAGCAGTTCCAAGACAGGTATGATGAACACTGAAGCTTTCTTT	CASSSKTGMMNTEAFF
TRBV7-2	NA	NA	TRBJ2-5	TGTGCCAGCAGCTTAGTAGCTCTGGAGACCCAGTACTTC	CASSLVALETQYF
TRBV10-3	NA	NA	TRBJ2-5	TGTGCCATCAGTGGATCCGGGACAAGCCAAGAGACCCAGTACTTC	CAISGSGTSQETQYF
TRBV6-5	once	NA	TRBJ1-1	TGTGCCAGCAACAGGGACATGGGCACTGAAGCTTTCTTT	CASNRDMGTEAFF
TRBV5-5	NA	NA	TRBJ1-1	TGTGCCAGCAGCTTGACACCTAACACTGAAGCTTTCTTT	CASSLTPNTEAFF
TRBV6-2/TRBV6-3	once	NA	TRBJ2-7	TGTGCCAGCAGTTACTCGACTAGTAACTACGAGCAGTACTTC	CASSYSTSNYEQYF
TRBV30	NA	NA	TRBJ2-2	TGTGCCTGGAGTCGAGAGTTCACCGGGGAGCTGTTTTTT	CAWSREFTGELFF
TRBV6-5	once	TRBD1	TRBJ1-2	TGTGCCAGCTGCTTGGACAGGGGCTTGGGCTATGGCTACACCTTC	CASCLDRGLGYGYTF
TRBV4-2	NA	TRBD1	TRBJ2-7	TGTGCCAGCAGCCAAGCGGCGACAGGGGGTCGGGTGTACGAGCAGTACTTC	CASSQAATGGRVYEQYF
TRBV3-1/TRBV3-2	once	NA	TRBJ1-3	TGTGCCAGCAGCCGAGCAGGGCCCTCTGGAAACACCATATATTTT	CASSRAGPSGNTIYF
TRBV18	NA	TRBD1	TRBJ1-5	TGTGCCAGCTCACGGGACAGGATGAATCAGCCCCAGCATTTT	CASSRDRMNQPQHF
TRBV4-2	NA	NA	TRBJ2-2	TGTGCCAGCAGCCAAGAGGGCGGGGTCTACACCGGGGAGCTGTTTTTT	CASSQEGGVYTGELFF
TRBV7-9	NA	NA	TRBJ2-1	TGTGCCAGCAGCTTAGTCGGGGGTGAGCAGTTCTTC	CASSLVGGEQFF
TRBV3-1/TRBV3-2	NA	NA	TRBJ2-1	TGTGCCAGCAGTTCTGGAGGGGCGGAGCAGTTCTTC	CASSSGGAEQFF
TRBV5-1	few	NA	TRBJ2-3	TGCGCCAGCAGCTTGGGATGGCGGGATACGCAGTATTTT	CASSLGWRDTQYF
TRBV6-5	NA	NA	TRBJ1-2	TGTGCCAGCAGTACCCCTCCTCTGACTCCCTATGGCTACACCTTC	CASSTPPLTPYGYTF
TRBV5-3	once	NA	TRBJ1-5	TGTGCCAGAAGCTTGCCGGAGACAGTGAGGCAGCCCCAGCATTTT	CARSLPETVRQPQHF
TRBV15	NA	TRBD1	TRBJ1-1	TGTGCCACCAGCAGGGGGACAGTTGGGAACACTGAAGCTTTCTTT	CATSRGTVGNTEAFF
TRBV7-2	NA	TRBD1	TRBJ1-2	TGTGCCAGCAGCTTCGATCCTAACAGGGGTTTCTATGGCTACACCTTC	CASSFDPNRGFYGYTF